This T cell receptor beta chain was recorded in a study of blood T cell repertoires in COVID-19. Across the whole study: Samples of COVID-19 (acute and convalescent) were obtained from the United States, Italy and Spain. Nucleic acid was either cDNA or gDNA, and it came from T cells, B-cell-depleted T cells, or PBMCs.

The CDR3 runs to 13 residues. V was cut by 2 bases and J by 8 bases, with 12 bases left in between. Germline V CDR1 and CDR2: LGHDT, YNNKEL (reference sequence). Original methodology: Amplified reference gene primers provided the basis for estimating nucleated cell counts. Some clones are missing from TCRdb's copy, which holds only in-frame ones; the method was immunoSEQ multiplex PCR. That table gives V, J and clone size, and the DNA gave D and trimming. The sample includes around 150,000 clones, around 87% of them seen just once. Material for sequencing was peripheral blood. This clonotype originated in a man aged 18 to 29 with acute or convalescent COVID-19. The J gene is TRBJ1-2, the V gene TRBV3-1 (or the pseudogene TRBV3-2); D is perhaps TRBD1 (6 bases). CDR3 sequence: CASSQRTVGGYTF. CDR3 nucleotide sequence: TGTGCCAGCAGCCAAAGGACAGTCGGCGGCTACACCTTC.